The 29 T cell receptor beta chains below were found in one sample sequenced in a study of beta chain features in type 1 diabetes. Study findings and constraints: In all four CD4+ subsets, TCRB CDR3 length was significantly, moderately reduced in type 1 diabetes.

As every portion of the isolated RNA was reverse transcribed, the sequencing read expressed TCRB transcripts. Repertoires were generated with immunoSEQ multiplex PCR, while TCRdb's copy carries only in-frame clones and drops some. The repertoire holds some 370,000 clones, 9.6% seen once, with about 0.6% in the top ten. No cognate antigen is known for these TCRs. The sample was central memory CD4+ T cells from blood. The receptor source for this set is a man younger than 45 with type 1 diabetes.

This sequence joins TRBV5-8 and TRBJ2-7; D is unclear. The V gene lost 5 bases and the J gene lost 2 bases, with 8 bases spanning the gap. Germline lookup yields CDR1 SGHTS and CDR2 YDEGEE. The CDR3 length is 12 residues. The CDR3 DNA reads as TGTGCCAGCAGTATACATACCTACGAGCAGTACTTC. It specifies CASSIHTYEQYF.

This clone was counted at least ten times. CDR3 sequence (DNA): TGTGCCAGTAAAGTGGCAGGGGGGTACGAGCAGTACTTC. It yields the protein CASKVAGGYEQYF. The J gene is TRBJ2-7, the V gene TRBV19; possible D gene TRBD1, 7 bases. Looked up from germline, CDR1 is LNHDA and CDR2 is SQIVND (reference sequence). CDR3 size: 13 residues. Trimming took 7 bases from V and 4 from J, leaving 14 bases between them.

Here the CDR3 DNA reads TGTGCCAGCACCCGCGGGGGGAATAATGAAAAACTGTTTTTT. Translation gives CASTRGGNNEKLFF. The genes are TRBV7-2 and TRBJ1-4, with D maybe TRBD1 (5 bases). Germline V gene lookup returns CDR1 SGHTA and CDR2 FQGNSA. V lost 7 bases and J lost 4, with 13 bases in between. The CDR3 loop spans 14 amino acids.

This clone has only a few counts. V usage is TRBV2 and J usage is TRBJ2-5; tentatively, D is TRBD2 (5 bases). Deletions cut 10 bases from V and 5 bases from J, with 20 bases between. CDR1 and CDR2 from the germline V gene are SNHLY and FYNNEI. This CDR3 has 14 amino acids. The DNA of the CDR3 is TGTGCCACCCGCGGGCACGCCCGGGGTGAGACCCAGTACTTC. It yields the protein CATRGHARGETQYF.

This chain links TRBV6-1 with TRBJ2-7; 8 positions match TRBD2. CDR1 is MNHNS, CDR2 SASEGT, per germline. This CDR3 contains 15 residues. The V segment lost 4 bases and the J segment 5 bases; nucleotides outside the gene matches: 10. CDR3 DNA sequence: TGTGCCAGCAGTGGCCTCTTCGGGAGGGATAACGAGCAGTACTTC. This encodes CASSGLFGRDNEQYF.

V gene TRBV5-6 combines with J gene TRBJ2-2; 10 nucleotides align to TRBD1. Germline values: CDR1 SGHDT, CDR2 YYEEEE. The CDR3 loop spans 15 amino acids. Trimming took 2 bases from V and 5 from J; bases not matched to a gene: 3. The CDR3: CASSLPGQGTGELFF. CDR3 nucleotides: TGTGCCAGCAGCTTACCGGGACAGGGGACCGGGGAGCTGTTTTTT.

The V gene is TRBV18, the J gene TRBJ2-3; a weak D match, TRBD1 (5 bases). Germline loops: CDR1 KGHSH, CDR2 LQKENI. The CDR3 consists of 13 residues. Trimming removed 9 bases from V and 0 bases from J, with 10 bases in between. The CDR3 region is CASAQVSTDTQYF. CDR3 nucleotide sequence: TGTGCCAGTGCACAGGTTAGCACAGATACGCAGTATTTT.

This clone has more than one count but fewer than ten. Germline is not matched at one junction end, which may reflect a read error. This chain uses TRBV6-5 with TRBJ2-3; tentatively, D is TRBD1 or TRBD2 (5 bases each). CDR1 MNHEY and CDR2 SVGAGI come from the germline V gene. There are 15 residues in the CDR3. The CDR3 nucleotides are TGTGCCAGCAGTTACCCGGGGACCTTCACAGTTACGCAGTATTTT. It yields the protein CASSYPGTFTVTQYF.

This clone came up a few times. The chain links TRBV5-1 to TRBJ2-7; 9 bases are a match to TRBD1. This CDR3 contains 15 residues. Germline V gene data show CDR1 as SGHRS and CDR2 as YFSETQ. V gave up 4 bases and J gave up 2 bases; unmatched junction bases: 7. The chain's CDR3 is CASSVTGTGTYEQYF. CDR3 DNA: TGCGCCAGCAGCGTAACCGGGACAGGGACCTACGAGCAGTACTTC.

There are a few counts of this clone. DNA of the CDR3: TGCAGCGTAGTACAGGGGGCGGGTGGAAACACCATATATTTT. This codes for CSVVQGAGGNTIYF. V is TRBV29-1 and J is TRBJ1-3; 9 nucleotides agree with TRBD1. This CDR3 has 14 amino acids. CDR1 SQVTM and CDR2 ANQGSEA come from the germline V gene. Trimming removed 6 bases from V and 3 bases from J; junction bases left unmatched: 6.

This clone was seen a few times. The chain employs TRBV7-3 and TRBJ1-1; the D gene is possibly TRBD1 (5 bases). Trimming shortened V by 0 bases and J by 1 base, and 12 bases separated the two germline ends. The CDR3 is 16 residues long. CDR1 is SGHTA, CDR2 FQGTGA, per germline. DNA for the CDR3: TGTGCCAGCAGCTTAACGTTCCGGACACAGAACACTGAAGCTTTCTTT. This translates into CASSLTFRTQNTEAFF.

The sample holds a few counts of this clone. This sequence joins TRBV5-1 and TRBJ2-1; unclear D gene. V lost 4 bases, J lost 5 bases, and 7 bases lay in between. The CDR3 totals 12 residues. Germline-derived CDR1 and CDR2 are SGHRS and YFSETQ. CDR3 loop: CASSQTNNEQFF. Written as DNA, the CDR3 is TGCGCCAGCAGCCAAACTAACAATGAGCAGTTCTTC.

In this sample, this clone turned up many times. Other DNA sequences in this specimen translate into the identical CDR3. The CDR3 nucleotides read TGTGCCAGCAGCTTCGCCTACTACGAGCAGTACTTC. This codes for CASSFAYYEQYF. J is TRBJ2-7 and V is TRBV7-9; no clear D gene. The CDR3 runs to 12 residues. Deletions cut 3 bases from V and 3 bases from J, with 6 bases between. In germline, CDR1 is SEHNR, CDR2 FQNEAQ (reference sequence).

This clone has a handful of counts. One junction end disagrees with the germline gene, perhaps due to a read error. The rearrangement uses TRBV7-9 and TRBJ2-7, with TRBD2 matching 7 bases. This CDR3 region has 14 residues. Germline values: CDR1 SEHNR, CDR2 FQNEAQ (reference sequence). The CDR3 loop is CASSQDRAGYEQYF. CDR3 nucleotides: TGCGCCAGCAGCCAAGATAGAGCGGGGTACGAGCAGTACTTC.

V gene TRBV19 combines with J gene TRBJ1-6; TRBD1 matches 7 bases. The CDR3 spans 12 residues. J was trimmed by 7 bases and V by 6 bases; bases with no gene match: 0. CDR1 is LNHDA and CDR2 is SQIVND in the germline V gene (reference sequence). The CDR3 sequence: CASRQGNSPLHF. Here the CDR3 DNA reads TGTGCCAGTAGACAGGGGAATTCACCCCTCCACTTT.

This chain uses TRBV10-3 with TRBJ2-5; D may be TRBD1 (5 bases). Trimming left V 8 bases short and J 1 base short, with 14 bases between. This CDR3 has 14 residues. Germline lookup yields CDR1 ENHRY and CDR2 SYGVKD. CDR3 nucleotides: TGTGCCATCGGGGCAGGTAATACCCAAGAGACCCAGTACTTC. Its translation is CAIGAGNTQETQYF.

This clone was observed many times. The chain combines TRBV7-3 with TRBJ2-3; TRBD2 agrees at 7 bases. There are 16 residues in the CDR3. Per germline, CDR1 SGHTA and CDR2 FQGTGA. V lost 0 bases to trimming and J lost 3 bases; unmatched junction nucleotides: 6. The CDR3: CASSLTASGGTDTQYF. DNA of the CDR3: TGTGCCAGCAGCTTAACGGCTAGCGGAGGTACAGATACGCAGTATTTT.

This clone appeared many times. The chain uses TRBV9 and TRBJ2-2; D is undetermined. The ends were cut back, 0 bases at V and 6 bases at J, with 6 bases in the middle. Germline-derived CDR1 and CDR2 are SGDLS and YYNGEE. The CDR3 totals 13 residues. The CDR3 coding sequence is TGTGCCAGCAGCGTAGACTTTGCCGGGGAGCTGTTTTTT. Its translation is CASSVDFAGELFF. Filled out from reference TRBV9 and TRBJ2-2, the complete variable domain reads DSGVTQTPKHLITATGQRVTLRCSPRSGDLSVYWYQQSLDQGLQFLIQYYNGEERAKGNILERFSAQQFPDLHSELNLSSLELGDSALYFCASSVDFAGELFFGEGSRLTVL.

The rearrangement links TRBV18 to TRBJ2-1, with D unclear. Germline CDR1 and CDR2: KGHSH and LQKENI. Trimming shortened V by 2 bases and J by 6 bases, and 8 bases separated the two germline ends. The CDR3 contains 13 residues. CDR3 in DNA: TGTGCCAGCTCACCATTGGTAGTCAATGAGCAGTTCTTC. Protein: CASSPLVVNEQFF.

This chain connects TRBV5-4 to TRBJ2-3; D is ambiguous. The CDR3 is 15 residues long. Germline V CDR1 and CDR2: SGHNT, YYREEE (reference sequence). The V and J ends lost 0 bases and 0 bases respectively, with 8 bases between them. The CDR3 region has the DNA TGTGCCAGCAGCTTGGAAATGGAAAGCACAGATACGCAGTATTTT. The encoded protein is CASSLEMESTDTQYF. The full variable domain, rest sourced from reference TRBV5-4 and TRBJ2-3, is ETGVTQSPTHLIKTRGQQVTLRCSSQSGHNTVSWYQQALGQGPQFIFQYYREEENGRGNFPPRFSGLQFPNYSSELNVNALELDDSALYLCASSLEMESTDTQYFGPGTRLTVL.

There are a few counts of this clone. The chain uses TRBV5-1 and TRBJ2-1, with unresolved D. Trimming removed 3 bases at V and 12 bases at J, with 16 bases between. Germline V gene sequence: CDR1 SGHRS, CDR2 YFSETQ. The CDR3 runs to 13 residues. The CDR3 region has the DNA TGCGCCAGCAGCTCTGCCCCCGGGTATGGGCAGTTCTTC. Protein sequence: CASSSAPGYGQFF.

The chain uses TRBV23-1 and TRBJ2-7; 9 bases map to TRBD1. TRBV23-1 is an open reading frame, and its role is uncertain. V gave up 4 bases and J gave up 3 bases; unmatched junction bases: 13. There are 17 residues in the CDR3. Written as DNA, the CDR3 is TGCGCCAGCAGTCGTCGGTTAACCGACAGGGGGTTCTACGAGCAGTACTTC. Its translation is CASSRRLTDRGFYEQYF.

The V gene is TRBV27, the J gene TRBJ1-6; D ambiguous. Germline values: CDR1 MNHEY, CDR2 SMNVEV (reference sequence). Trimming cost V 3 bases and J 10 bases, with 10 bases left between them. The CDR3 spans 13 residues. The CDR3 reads CASSFSLRSPLHF. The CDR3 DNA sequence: TGTGCCAGCAGTTTTTCGTTGCGGTCACCCCTCCACTTT.

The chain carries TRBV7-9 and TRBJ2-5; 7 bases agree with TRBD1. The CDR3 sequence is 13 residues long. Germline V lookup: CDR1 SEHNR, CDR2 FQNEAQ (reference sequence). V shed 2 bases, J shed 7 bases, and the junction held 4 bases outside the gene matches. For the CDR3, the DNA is TGTGCCAGCAGCTTACAGGGGGAGTGGACCCAGTACTTC. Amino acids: CASSLQGEWTQYF.

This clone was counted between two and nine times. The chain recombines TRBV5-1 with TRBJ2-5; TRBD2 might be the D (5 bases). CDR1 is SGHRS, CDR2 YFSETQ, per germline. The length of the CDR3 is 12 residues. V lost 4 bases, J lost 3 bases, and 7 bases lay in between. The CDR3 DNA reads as TGCGCCAGCAGCCGTAGCGAAGAGACCCAGTACTTC. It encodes CASSRSEETQYF.

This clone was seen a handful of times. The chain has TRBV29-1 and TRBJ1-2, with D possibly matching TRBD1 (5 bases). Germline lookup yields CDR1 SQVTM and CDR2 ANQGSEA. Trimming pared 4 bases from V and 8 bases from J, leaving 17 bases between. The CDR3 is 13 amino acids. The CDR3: CSVVGTALSGYTF. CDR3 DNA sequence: TGCAGCGTTGTGGGGACGGCCCTCTCAGGCTACACCTTC.

CDR3 DNA: TGTGCCAGCAGCTTGGTAACCGATCAGCCCCAGCATTTT. Protein product: CASSLVTDQPQHF. V usage is TRBV11-2 and J usage is TRBJ1-5; D call uncertain. This CDR3 is built from 13 residues. The germline CDR1 and CDR2 sequences are SGHAT and FQNNGV. The V end was cut by 3 bases, the J end by 5 bases, with 8 bases between.

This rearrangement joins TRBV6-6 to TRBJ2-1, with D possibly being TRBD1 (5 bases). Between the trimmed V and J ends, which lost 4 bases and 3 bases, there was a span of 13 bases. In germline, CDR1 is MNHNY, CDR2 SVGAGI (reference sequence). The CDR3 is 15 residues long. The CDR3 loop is CASSSGLFGYNEQFF. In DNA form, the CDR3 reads TGTGCCAGCAGTTCAGGGTTATTCGGCTACAATGAGCAGTTCTTC.

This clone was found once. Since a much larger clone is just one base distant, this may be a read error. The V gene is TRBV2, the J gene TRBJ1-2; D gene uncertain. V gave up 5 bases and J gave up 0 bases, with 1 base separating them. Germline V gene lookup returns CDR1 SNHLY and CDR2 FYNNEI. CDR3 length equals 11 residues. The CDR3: CASSTNYGYTF. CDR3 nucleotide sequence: TGTGCCAGCAGTACTAACTATGGCTACACCTTC.